Each of the 9 T cell receptor beta chains below was sequenced from the same sample in a study of blood T cell repertoires in COVID-19. TCRdb's copy holds only in-frame clones and misses some; the assay was immunoSEQ multiplex PCR. The table records around 12,000 clones, about 80% of them present only once. Sequencing was performed on peripheral blood. Every receptor here comes from a man aged 80 or over with acute or convalescent COVID-19.

The rearrangement uses TRBV4-1 and TRBJ2-5; D not certain. The CDR3 runs 19 residues. Germline loops: CDR1 MGHRA, CDR2 YSYEKL. With 4 bases removed from V and 0 bases from J, the gap between germline ends came to 24 bases. The CDR3 sequence is CASSRGWRSTTAYQETQYF. The CDR3 bases are TGCGCCAGCAGCCGCGGTTGGCGATCTACAACCGCGTACCAAGAGACCCAGTACTTC.

This sequence joins TRBV2 and TRBJ2-2; 7 bases map to TRBD1. The CDR3 is made up of 14 amino acids. The V gene's germline CDR1 is SNHLY and CDR2 FYNNEI. J lost 7 bases, V lost 2 bases, and 4 bases had no gene match. CDR3 sequence (DNA): TGTGCCAGCAGTGAACGGCAGGGGGACGGGGAGCTGTTTTTT. The encoded protein is CASSERQGDGELFF.

The J gene is TRBJ1-2, the V gene TRBV2, with a possible D match to TRBD1 (6 bases). V shed 6 bases and J shed 2 bases, with 16 bases lying between them. Germline assignment: CDR1 SNHLY and CDR2 FYNNEI. The CDR3 extends over 15 amino acids. CDR3 amino acids: CASRPPPDRNYGYTF. For the CDR3, the DNA is TGTGCCAGCAGGCCTCCCCCTGACAGGAACTATGGCTACACCTTC.

This clone occurred once. This chain uses TRBV6-5 with TRBJ1-1; weak D call: TRBD1 (6 bases). This CDR3 is 14 amino acids long. The germline V gene has CDR1 MNHEY and CDR2 SVGAGI. Between the trimmed V and J ends, which lost 2 bases and 5 bases, there was a span of 12 bases. CDR3 in amino acids: CASSYDGTRTEAFF. As DNA, the CDR3 is TGTGCCAGCAGTTACGACGGGACACGGACTGAAGCTTTCTTT.

This chain connects TRBV11-1 to TRBJ2-7, with 8 nucleotides matching TRBD1. The V gene end was trimmed by 1 base and the J gene end by 3 bases; junction bases not matched to a gene: 2. CDR1 and CDR2 (germline): SGHAT, FQDESV (reference sequence). The CDR3 runs 14 residues. The CDR3: CASSLDRGIYEQYF. Written as DNA, the CDR3 is TGTGCCAGCAGCTTAGACAGGGGGATCTACGAGCAGTACTTC.

The chain recombines TRBV11-3 with TRBJ2-1, with TRBD1 identical over 10 bases. The CDR3 loop spans 15 amino acids. Germline lookup yields CDR1 SGHNT and CDR2 YENEEA. V lost 5 bases to trimming and J lost 13 bases; unmatched junction nucleotides: 14. The CDR3 nucleotides are TGTGCCAGCAGCCTAGGCGCCGGGACAGGGGAATTTCAGTTCTTC. Translated: CASSLGAGTGEFQFF.

The chain couples TRBV28 to TRBJ1-2; D not certain. The CDR3 runs 17 residues. The germline CDR1 and CDR2 sequences are MDHEN and SYDVKM. Trimming left V 6 bases short and J 5 bases short, with 25 bases between. The CDR3 loop reads CASRFVRDAPEKYGYTF. CDR3 sequence (DNA): TGTGCCAGCAGGTTCGTCCGGGATGCCCCGGAGAAATATGGCTACACCTTC.

J is TRBJ2-3 and V is TRBV30; D is undetermined. The V end was cut by 2 bases, the J end by 8 bases, with 17 bases between. The CDR3 spans 14 residues. Germline V gene data show CDR1 as GTSNPN and CDR2 as SVGIG (reference sequence). The DNA for the CDR3 is TGTGCCTGGAGTTCAGTGCGGTACATGGCTACGCAGTATTTT. Translating gives CAWSSVRYMATQYF.

The chain is built from TRBV12-3 or TRBV12-4 and TRBJ1-3; no reliable D call. The length of the CDR3 is 13 residues. V lost 7 bases to trimming and J lost 0 bases, with 7 bases between them. The CDR3 sequence is CASIQSSGNTIYF. Here the CDR3 DNA reads TGTGCCAGCATACAGAGCTCTGGAAACACCATATATTTT.